This T cell receptor beta chain comes out of a study of blood T cells in healthy people across ages. With a J-beta primer mix and a sample-barcoded 5' primer, a second PCR ran about 7 to 11 cycles. MiXCR was run by TCRdb on the 5' RACE reads, yielding one entry per CDR3 protein. Among about 680,000 distinct CDR3 sequences, more than 40% were seen once, and the ten largest hold roughly 31%. The receptor comes from a woman in her sixties in good health. Sequenced sample: blood.

The CDR3 reads CASSGRASYEQYF. The CDR3 DNA follows: TGTGCCAGCAGCGGGCGAGCCTCCTACGAGCAGTACTTC. The genes are TRBV9 and TRBJ2-7, with D unclear. The CDR3 sequence is 13 residues long. Trimming removed 3 bases from V and 0 bases from J, with 7 bases in between. The V gene's germline CDR1 is SGDLS and CDR2 YYNGEE.